This TCR beta chain was recorded in a study of graft-versus-host responses after intestinal transplantation. Clones were read by immunoSEQ multiplex PCR, and TCRdb kept only the in-frame ones, dropping some. The table has 50,000 or so clones, over 90% seen once. This clone was seen just once. Its target is not known. Findings and caveats of the study: HvG clone declines early post-transplant were associated with peak circulating GvH levels.

Trimming took off 8 bases at V and 0 bases at J, with 7 bases between the two ends. The CDR3 runs to 12 residues. CDR1 and CDR2 (germline): MNHNS, SASEGT. This TCR came from a human donor who was the organ donor for an intestinal transplant. The J gene is TRBJ1-2, the V gene TRBV6-1; D possibly corresponds to TRBD1 (5 bases). The source was unstimulated CD4+ T cells sorted from spleen or lymph node cells, collected before transplant. The CDR3 is CASLGANYGYTF. In DNA, the CDR3 is TGTGCCAGCCTAGGGGCTAACTATGGCTACACCTTC.